The 14 T cell receptor beta chains below were found in one sample sequenced in a study of vaccination and CD4 T cells after COVID-19. Antigens for these TCRs are unknown. The sample's treatment: roughly 10-day PBMC culture with coronavirus spike peptide pools or control peptides (ViraFEST assay). Sequencing of the DNA from cultured CD4+ T cells was carried out with the Oncomine TCR Beta short-read assay. MiXCR, applied by TCRdb to the PCR reads, yields one record per CDR3 protein. The table includes about 13,000 distinct CDR3 sequences, approximately 60% detected once. Sample: CD4+ T cells from blood, cultured in vitro. The receptor source for this set is a human donor who had recovered from COVID-19.

The rearrangement uses TRBV20-1 and TRBJ2-5; TRBD2 might be the D (6 bases). Trimming pared 6 bases from V and 2 bases from J, leaving 22 bases between. CDR3 length equals 16 residues. Germline CDR1 DFQATT, CDR2 SNEGSKA (reference sequence). Here the CDR3 DNA reads TGCAGTGCCACCCCCCGAGCGGAGCGGGCACAAGAGACCCAGTACTTC. Protein: CSATPRAERAQETQYF.

The chain couples TRBV15 to TRBJ2-7; D is perhaps TRBD2 (6 bases). Germline lookup yields CDR1 LNHNV and CDR2 YYDKDF (reference sequence). The CDR3 consists of 14 residues. V was cut by 8 bases and J by 3 bases, with 17 bases left in between. CDR3 DNA: TGTGCCACCTCACCCCCGGGACTGATCTACGAGCAGTACTTC. Protein product: CATSPPGLIYEQYF.

J is TRBJ1-2 and V is TRBV5-4; no firm D call. Trimming left V 0 bases short and J 6 bases short, with 9 bases between. The germline V gene has CDR1 SGHNT and CDR2 YYREEE (reference sequence). The CDR3 is 13 amino acids. Written as DNA, the CDR3 is TGTGCCAGCAGCTTGGTCGCAAGGGATGGCTACACCTTC. It translates to CASSLVARDGYTF.

This rearrangement joins TRBV4-3 to TRBJ2-5; D is possibly TRBD1 (6 bases). Germline-derived CDR1 and CDR2 are LGHNA and YSLEER. This CDR3 has 15 amino acids. The ends were cut back, 2 bases at V and 3 bases at J, with 13 bases in the middle. This CDR3 reads CASSQRGSGEETQYF. CDR3 in DNA: TGCGCCAGCAGCCAAAGGGGGTCCGGGGAAGAGACCCAGTACTTC.

The V call is TRBV12-3 or TRBV12-4, the J call TRBJ2-3, with TRBD2 identical over 14 bases. With V trimmed by 4 bases and J by 2 bases, 5 bases remained unmatched. The CDR3 length is 17 residues. CDR3 DNA sequence: TGTGCCAGCAGTTCCGGACTAGCGGGAGGCCTCACAGATACGCAGTATTTT. Its protein is CASSSGLAGGLTDTQYF.

V usage is TRBV20-1 and J usage is TRBJ2-3; perhaps TRBD2 as D (6 bases). V was pared by 6 bases and J by 1 base, with 14 bases between. This CDR3 spans 14 amino acids. CDR1 and CDR2 (germline): DFQATT, SNEGSKA (reference sequence). CDR3 DNA sequence: TGCAGTGCCTATGGGCCGGGGGGCACAGATACGCAGTATTTT. Encoded protein: CSAYGPGGTDTQYF.

The V and J genes are TRBV4-1 and TRBJ1-2; 7 bases fit TRBD1. The CDR3 is 15 residues long. After removal of 6 bases from V and 4 bases from J, the junction contained 11 bases not matched to a gene. CDR1 and CDR2 (germline): MGHRA, YSYEKL. CDR3 loop: CASRDRQGPTYGYTF. In nucleotides, the CDR3 is TGCGCCAGCAGGGACAGGCAGGGGCCAACCTATGGCTACACCTTC.

V and J are TRBV30 and TRBJ1-2; a weak D match, TRBD1 (6 bases). Germline CDR1 GTSNPN, CDR2 SVGIG (reference sequence). The CDR3 has 11 amino acids. Deletions cut 5 bases from V and 8 bases from J, with 12 bases between. CDR3 in DNA: TGTGCCTGGCTTACAGGGAACGGCTACACCTTC. Translated: CAWLTGNGYTF.

The chain recombines TRBV10-3 with TRBJ1-1, with TRBD1 as a possible D gene (5 bases). Trimming shortened V by 7 bases and J by 0 bases, and 12 bases separated the two germline ends. Per the germline V gene, CDR1 is ENHRY and CDR2 is SYGVKD. This CDR3 contains 14 residues. The CDR3 bases are TGTGCCATCAACCCCGGGACGGTGAACACTGAAGCTTTCTTT. The encoded protein is CAINPGTVNTEAFF.

The CDR3, as DNA: TGTGCCAGCAGCTTAGAGCGACAGGGCTATGGCTACACCTTC. Encoded protein: CASSLERQGYGYTF. This rearrangement joins TRBV7-2 to TRBJ1-2; TRBD1 agrees at 7 bases. Germline V gene data show CDR1 as SGHTA and CDR2 as FQGNSA. The trim removed 1 base at V and 4 bases at J, leaving 3 bases unmatched. The CDR3 spans 14 residues.

The V gene is TRBV20-1, the J gene TRBJ2-5, with D hard to call. This CDR3 has 16 amino acids. CDR1 is DFQATT and CDR2 is SNEGSKA in the germline V gene (reference sequence). The V end lost 3 bases, the J end lost 0 bases, and 17 bases lay between the germline ends. Written as DNA, the CDR3 is TGCAGTGCTAGTTTAGTTCGCAGTTGGTACCAAGAGACCCAGTACTTC. Translated, it gives CSASLVRSWYQETQYF.

The rearrangement uses TRBV7-9 and TRBJ2-5; D remains unclear. Trimming cost V 3 bases and J 5 bases, with 1 base left between them. Germline CDR1 and CDR2: SEHNR and FQNEAQ (reference sequence). The CDR3 runs 10 residues. CDR3 nucleotides: TGTGCCAGCAGCTTCGAGACCCAGTACTTC. Encoded protein: CASSFETQYF.

V gene TRBV24-1 combines with J gene TRBJ1-5; 7 nucleotides align to TRBD1. Germline V lookup: CDR1 KGHDR, CDR2 SFDVKD. Trimming cost V 3 bases and J 3 bases; bases outside gene matches: 7. This CDR3 comprises 16 residues. The CDR3 region is CATSDHRQGDNQPQHF. CDR3 coding DNA: TGTGCCACCAGTGATCACAGACAGGGTGACAATCAGCCCCAGCATTTT.

This chain joins TRBV6-1 and TRBJ1-2; no clear D. The germline V and J ends were trimmed by 5 bases and 8 bases, with 15 bases remaining between them. The germline V gene has CDR1 MNHNS and CDR2 SASEGT. The CDR3 is 13 residues long. This CDR3 reads CASSRTAGHGYTF. In nucleotides, the CDR3 is TGTGCCAGCAGTCGAACGGCAGGCCACGGCTACACCTTC.